Presented here are 4 T cell receptor beta chains from one specimen sequenced in a study of cytomegalovirus exposure and HLA in healthy donors (dated by TCRdb to the late 2010s). Libraries were made using the immunoSEQ multiplex PCR assay. A mixture of 60 forward primers for TCR Vbeta segments and 13 reverse primers for TCR Jbeta segments was used in the multiplex PCR. TCRdb provides this immuneACCESS table in a form limited to in-frame rearrangements. Some clones are lacking; in checked studies, under half of them reflect an unresolved V gene, and why the rest are absent is not known. The sample table contains approximately 140,000 clones; only one count was recorded for roughly three quarters of them. Of the sample, roughly 3.6% is held by the ten largest clones. The sequenced material came from PBMCs. The source of these receptors is a human donor in good health.

The gene calls are TRBV27 and TRBJ1-5; D is uncertain. Germline V gene lookup returns CDR1 MNHEY and CDR2 SMNVEV (reference sequence). The CDR3 is 14 amino acids. Trimming took 4 bases from V and 4 from J, leaving 11 bases between them. CDR3 sequence: CASSWGGRNQPQHF. The DNA for the CDR3 is TGTGCCAGCAGTTGGGGAGGGAGGAATCAGCCCCAGCATTTT.

V usage is TRBV25-1 and J usage is TRBJ2-2, with 7 positions matching TRBD2. With V trimmed by 6 bases and J by 7 bases, 11 bases remained unmatched. Germline V gene lookup returns CDR1 MGHDK and CDR2 SYGVNS. The CDR3 contains 15 residues. Here the CDR3 reads CASSAWRESDGELFF. In DNA, the CDR3 is TGTGCCAGCAGCGCTTGGCGGGAGAGTGACGGGGAGCTGTTTTTT.

The genes are TRBV6-5 and TRBJ2-7, with 9 bases fitting TRBD2. This CDR3 region has 14 residues. J was trimmed by 2 bases and V by 5 bases; bases with no gene match: 4. Germline V gives CDR1 MNHEY, CDR2 SVGAGI. In DNA, the CDR3 is TGTGCCAGCAGTGGGACTAGCCTCCCCTACGAGCAGTACTTC. Its translation is CASSGTSLPYEQYF.

V usage is TRBV11-1 and J usage is TRBJ2-7, with D possibly matching TRBD1 (6 bases). The ends were cut back, 5 bases at V and 5 bases at J, with 10 bases in the middle. Germline V lookup: CDR1 SGHAT, CDR2 FQDESV (reference sequence). The CDR3 runs to 12 residues. In DNA, the CDR3 is TGTGCCAGCAGCCGCTACAGGGACGAGCAGTACTTC. It encodes CASSRYRDEQYF. Filled out from reference TRBV11-1 and TRBJ2-7, the complete variable domain reads EAEVAQSPRYKITEKSQAVAFWCDPISGHATLYWYRQILGQGPELLVQFQDESVVDDSQLPKDRFSAERLKGVDSTLKIQPAELGDSAMYLCASSRYRDEQYFGPGTRLTVT.